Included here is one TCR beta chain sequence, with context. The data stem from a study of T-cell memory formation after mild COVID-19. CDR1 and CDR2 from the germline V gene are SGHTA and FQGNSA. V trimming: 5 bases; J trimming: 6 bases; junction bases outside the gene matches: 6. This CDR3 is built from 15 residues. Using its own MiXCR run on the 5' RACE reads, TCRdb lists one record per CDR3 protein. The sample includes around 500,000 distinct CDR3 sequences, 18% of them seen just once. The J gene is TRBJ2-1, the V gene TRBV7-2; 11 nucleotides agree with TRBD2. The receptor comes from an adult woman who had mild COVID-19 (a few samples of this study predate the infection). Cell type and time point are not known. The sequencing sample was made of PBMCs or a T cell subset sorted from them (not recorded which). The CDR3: CASSALAGGFNEQFF. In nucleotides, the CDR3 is TGTGCCAGCAGCGCCCTAGCGGGAGGCTTCAATGAGCAGTTCTTC.